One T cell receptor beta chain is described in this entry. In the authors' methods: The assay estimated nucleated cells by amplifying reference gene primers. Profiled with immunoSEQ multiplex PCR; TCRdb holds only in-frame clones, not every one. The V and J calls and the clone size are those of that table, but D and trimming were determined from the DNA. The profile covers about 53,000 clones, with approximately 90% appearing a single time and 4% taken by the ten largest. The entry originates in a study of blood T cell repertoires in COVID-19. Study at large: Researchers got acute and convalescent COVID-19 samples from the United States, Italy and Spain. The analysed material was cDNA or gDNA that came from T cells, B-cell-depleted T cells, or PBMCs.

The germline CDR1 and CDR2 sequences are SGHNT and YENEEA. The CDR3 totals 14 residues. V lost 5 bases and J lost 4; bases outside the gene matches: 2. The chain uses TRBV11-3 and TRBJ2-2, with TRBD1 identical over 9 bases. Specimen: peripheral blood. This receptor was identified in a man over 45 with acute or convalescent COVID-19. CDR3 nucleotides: TGTGCCAGCAGCGCGACAGGGGGCACCGGGGAGCTGTTTTTT. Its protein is CASSATGGTGELFF.